This T cell receptor beta chain comes out of a study of T cell changes during pregnancy in multiple sclerosis. Trimming removed 1 base from V and 4 bases from J, with 14 bases in between. This CDR3 spans 16 amino acids. Germline V gives CDR1 LGHNA, CDR2 YSLEER. Sequencing was performed with immunoSEQ multiplex PCR; in TCRdb, only in-frame clones are kept and a portion is missing. The table has about 64,000 clones, 96% seen once. The sample consisted of CD8+ T cells from peripheral blood mononuclear cells, taken after pregnancy. The gene calls are TRBV4-3 and TRBJ2-1, with TRBD2 as a possible D gene (6 bases). The sequence came from a female donor with multiple sclerosis, enrolled in a pregnancy study. The CDR3 loop is CASSQAASETYNEQFF. Written as DNA, the CDR3 is TGCGCCAGCAGCCAAGCGGCTAGCGAAACATACAATGAGCAGTTCTTC.